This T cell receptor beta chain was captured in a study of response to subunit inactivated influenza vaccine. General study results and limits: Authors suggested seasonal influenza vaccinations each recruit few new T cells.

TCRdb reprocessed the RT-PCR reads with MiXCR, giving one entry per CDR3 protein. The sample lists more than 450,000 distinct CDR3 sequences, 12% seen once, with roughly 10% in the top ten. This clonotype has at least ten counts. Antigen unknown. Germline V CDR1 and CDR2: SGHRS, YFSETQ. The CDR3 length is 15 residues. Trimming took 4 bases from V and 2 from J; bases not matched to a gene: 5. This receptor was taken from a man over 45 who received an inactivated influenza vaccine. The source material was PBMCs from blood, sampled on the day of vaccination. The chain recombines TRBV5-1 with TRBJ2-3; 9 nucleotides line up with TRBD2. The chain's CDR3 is CASSNLAGATDTQYF. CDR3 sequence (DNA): TGCGCCAGCAGCAATTTAGCGGGGGCCACAGATACGCAGTATTTT. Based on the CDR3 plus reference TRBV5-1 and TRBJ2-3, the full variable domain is KAGVTQTPRYLIKTRGQQVTLSCSPISGHRSVSWYQQTPGQGLQFLFEYFSETQRNKGNFPGRFSGRQFSNSRSEMNVSTLELGDSALYLCASSNLAGATDTQYFGPGTRLTVL.